This T cell receptor (beta chain) was sequenced for a study of spatial heterogeneity in lung cancer (dated by TCRdb to about 2019). As for the study more broadly: Beta-chain transcripts were consistently detected in greater numbers than alpha-chain transcripts, which likely reflects a higher abundance of beta-chain transcripts. In the raw uncorrected reads, each unique combination of TCR and UMI appeared more than ten times on average. In non-small cell lung cancer, the study made a quantitative comparison of TCR alpha and beta repertoires among multiple tumor regions, matched nontumor lung and blood. Nonsynonymous mutation counts, determined by whole-exome sequencing of tumor tissue, were related to features of the TCR repertoire. Both alpha and beta chains were TCR-sequenced in approximately 200 tumor regions, 64 matched nontumor lung samples and 45 to 60 PBMC samples obtained at surgery.

Library preparation employed 5' RACE. The sequencer listed for this sample is NextSeq 500. To allow correction of PCR and sequencing errors, the TCR library protocol tagged every TCR cDNA molecule with a unique molecular identifier. From the authors' description of their analysis: Decombinator tools were used for TCR identification, UMI-based error correction and CDR3 extraction. TCRs above a frequency of 2 per 1,000, corresponding to the top 1% of the tumor frequency distribution, were defined as expanded. Rényi diversity was computed with the R vegan package after subsampling each repertoire 100 times to 5,000 TCRs. CDR3 similarity networks were built from amino acid triplet string-kernel similarity, connecting CDR3s with pairwise similarity above 0.82. TCRdb cleaned the public reads at Q25 with fastp, built clones with MiXCR and kept in-frame beta chains. Each entry is one CDR3 protein sequence, shown with its most common DNA and genes. In this record, the V and J calls reflect TCRdb's handling and not the investigators' own analysis. The sample data list 30,000 to 45,000 distinct CDR3 sequences, and roughly 5.5% of these were observed just once. Of the sample, 29% is held by the ten largest clones.

The intended sense of this specimen's time point label: sample taken at primary tumor resection. Without any cell sorting, TCR sequencing was performed on whole RNA extracted either from tumor and nontumor lung tissue or from cryopreserved PBMC samples. Donors were under 95 patients with early-stage, untreated non-small cell lung cancer from the lung TRACERx cohort. A patient was chosen for TCR sequencing only when enough RNA was available from at least two tumor regions. Deletion took 0 bases off V and 0 bases off J, with a span of 11 bases between the germline ends. From the cysteine up to the phenylalanine, the CDR3 has a length of 16 residues. Just CDR3 DNA is preserved here, 48 bases in frame from base 1. CDR1 and CDR2 (SGHNT, YYREEE) derive from the germline V gene (reference sequence). This clonotype was counted between two and nine times. Its antigen is currently not known. Per-base qualities were not stored, and no clone one base away is much larger.

Findings and caveats that apply to the study as a whole: Confirming at a functional level the hypothesis that regional TCRs recognize regional mutations was considered to require additional single-cell paired TCR alpha and beta sequencing. Ubiquitous expanded tumor TCRs showed up in blood more often at tumor resection than at routine follow-up.

Source: PBMCs, taken at surgery. The V and J segments used are TRBV5-4 and TRBJ2-3, with no confident D gene call. This TCR was sampled from a female donor with early-stage non-small cell lung cancer. The sequenced DNA: TGTGCCAGCAGCTTGGTCCGGGCCCGTAGCACAGATACGCAGTATTTT. Translated, this is CASSLVRARSTDTQYF.